This TCR beta chain was recovered during a study of T cell responses to AZD1222 COVID-19 vaccine. This clone is a singleton in its sample. TCRdb's table, derived via immunoSEQ multiplex PCR, lists solely in-frame clones and lacks some. The sample gives 140,000 to 150,000 clones, approximately 94% of which show up once; roughly 9.1% is in the top ten. Germline V gene lookup returns CDR1 SGHTA and CDR2 FQGNSA. The CDR3 is 15 residues long. Trimming removed 1 base from V and 0 bases from J, with 7 bases in between. The clonotype originates from an adult in good health. The gene calls are TRBV7-2 and TRBJ2-1, with unresolved D. The sequences come from peripheral blood, collected on day 0 of AZD1222 vaccination. Here the CDR3 reads CASSLVGSSYNEQFF. The CDR3 DNA reads as TGTGCCAGCAGCTTAGTAGGATCCTCCTACAATGAGCAGTTCTTC.